This entry is about one T cell receptor beta chain. No antigen is known for it. Profiling relied on immunoSEQ multiplex PCR, and the TCRdb table lists in-frame clones only, not all of them. The table lists approximately 5,200 clones, 40% to 45% of them singletons, with around 15% in the top ten. This record belongs to a study of T cells in localized non-small cell lung cancer. This CDR3 has 13 residues. V was trimmed by 4 bases and J by 6 bases, leaving 13 bases between them. Study findings and constraints: The study detected a median roughly 61 of the top 100 tumor clones in adjacent lung.

The clonotype originates from a man aged 40 to 69 with stage I lung adenocarcinoma. Sequencing used lung tumor tissue, obtained before any cancer treatment. This chain uses TRBV7-1 with TRBJ2-7; D not resolved. TRBV7-1 is treated as an ORF (open reading frame) with a function not yet certain. The DNA of the CDR3 is TGTGCCAGCAGCTTAAAGACATCTCTCGAGCAGTACTTC. Amino acid sequence: CASSLKTSLEQYF.